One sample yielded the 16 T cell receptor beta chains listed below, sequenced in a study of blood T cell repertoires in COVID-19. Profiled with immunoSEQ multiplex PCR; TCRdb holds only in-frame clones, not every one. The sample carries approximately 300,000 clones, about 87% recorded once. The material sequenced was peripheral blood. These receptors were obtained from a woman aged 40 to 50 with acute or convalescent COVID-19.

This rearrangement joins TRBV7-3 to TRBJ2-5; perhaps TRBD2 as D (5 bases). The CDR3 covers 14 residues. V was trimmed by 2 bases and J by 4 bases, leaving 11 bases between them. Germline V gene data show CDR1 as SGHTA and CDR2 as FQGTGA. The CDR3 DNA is TGTGCCAGCAGCTTAGGTTCGGGAATAGAGACCCAGTACTTC. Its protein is CASSLGSGIETQYF.

The CDR3: CASSRLSQETQYF. The CDR3, as DNA: TGTGCCAGCAGCCGACTCAGTCAAGAGACCCAGTACTTC. The chain has TRBV4-2 and TRBJ2-5, with D unclear. Germline CDR1 reads LGHNA; CDR2 reads YNFKEQ. Trimming shortened V by 4 bases and J by 2 bases, and 8 bases separated the two germline ends. The CDR3 contains 13 residues.

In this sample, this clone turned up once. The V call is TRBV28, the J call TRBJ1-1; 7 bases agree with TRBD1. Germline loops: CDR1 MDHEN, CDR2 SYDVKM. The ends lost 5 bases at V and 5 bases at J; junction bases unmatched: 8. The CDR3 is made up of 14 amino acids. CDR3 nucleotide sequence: TGTGCCAGCAGTATAAACAGGGGTGGAACTGAAGCTTTCTTT. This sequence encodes CASSINRGGTEAFF.

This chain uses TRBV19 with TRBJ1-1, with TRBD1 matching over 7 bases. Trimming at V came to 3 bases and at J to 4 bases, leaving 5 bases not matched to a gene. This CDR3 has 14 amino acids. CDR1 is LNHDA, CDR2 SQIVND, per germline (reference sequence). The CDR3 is CASSIGDRATEAFF. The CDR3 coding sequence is TGTGCCAGTAGTATCGGTGACAGGGCCACTGAAGCTTTCTTT.

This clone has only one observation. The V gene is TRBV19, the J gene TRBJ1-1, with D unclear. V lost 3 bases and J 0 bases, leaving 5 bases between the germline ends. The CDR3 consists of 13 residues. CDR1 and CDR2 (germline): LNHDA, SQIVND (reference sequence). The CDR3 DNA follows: TGTGCCAGTAGTATTAACATGAACACTGAAGCTTTCTTT. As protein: CASSINMNTEAFF. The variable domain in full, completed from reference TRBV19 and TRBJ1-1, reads DGGITQSPKYLFRKEGQNVTLSCEQNLNHDAMYWYRQDPGQGLRLIYYSQIVNDFQKGDIAEGYSVSREKKESFPLTVTSAQKNPTAFYLCASSINMNTEAFFGQGTRLTVV.

CDR3: CSASGTSGTTDTQYF. DNA for the CDR3: TGCAGCGCAAGTGGGACTAGCGGGACCACAGATACGCAGTATTTT. The genes are TRBV29-1 and TRBJ2-3; the match to TRBD2 covers 13 bases. The CDR3 covers 15 residues. Germline V gene data show CDR1 as SQVTM and CDR2 as ANQGSEA. The V and J ends lost 7 bases and 2 bases, in that order; junction bases with no gene match: 6.

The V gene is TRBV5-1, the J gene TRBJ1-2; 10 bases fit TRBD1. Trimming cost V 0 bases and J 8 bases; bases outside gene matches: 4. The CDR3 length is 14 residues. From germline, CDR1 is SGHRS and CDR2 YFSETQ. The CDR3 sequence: CASSLVTGGSGYTF. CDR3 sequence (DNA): TGCGCCAGCAGCTTGGTGACAGGGGGCAGCGGCTACACCTTC.

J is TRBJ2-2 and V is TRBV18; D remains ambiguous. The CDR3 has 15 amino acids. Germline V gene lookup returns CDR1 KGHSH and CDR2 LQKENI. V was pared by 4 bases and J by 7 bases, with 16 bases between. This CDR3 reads CASSQEETTVGELFF. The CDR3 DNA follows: TGTGCCAGCTCACAAGAAGAAACTACGGTCGGGGAGCTGTTTTTT.

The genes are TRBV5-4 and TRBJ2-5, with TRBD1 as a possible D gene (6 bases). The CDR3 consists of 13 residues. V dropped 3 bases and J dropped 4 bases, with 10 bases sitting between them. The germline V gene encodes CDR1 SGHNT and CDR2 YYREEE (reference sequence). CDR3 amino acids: CASSWDTIETQYF. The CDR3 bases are TGTGCCAGCAGCTGGGACACCATAGAGACCCAGTACTTC. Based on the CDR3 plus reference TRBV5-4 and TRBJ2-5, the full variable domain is ETGVTQSPTHLIKTRGQQVTLRCSSQSGHNTVSWYQQALGQGPQFIFQYYREEENGRGNFPPRFSGLQFPNYSSELNVNALELDDSALYLCASSWDTIETQYFGPGTRLLVL.

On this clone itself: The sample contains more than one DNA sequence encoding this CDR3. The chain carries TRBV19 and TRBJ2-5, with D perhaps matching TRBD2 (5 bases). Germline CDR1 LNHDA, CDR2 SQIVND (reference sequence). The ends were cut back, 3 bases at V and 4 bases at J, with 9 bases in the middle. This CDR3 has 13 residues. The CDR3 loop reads CASSMEALETQYF. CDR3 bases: TGTGCCAGTAGTATGGAGGCTCTAGAGACCCAGTACTTC.

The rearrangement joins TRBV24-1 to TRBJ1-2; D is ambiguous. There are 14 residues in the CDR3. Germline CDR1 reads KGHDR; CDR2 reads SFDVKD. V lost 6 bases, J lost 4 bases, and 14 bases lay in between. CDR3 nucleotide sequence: TGTGCCACCAGTAGTAAGAACACGGGCTATGGCTACACCTTC. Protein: CATSSKNTGYGYTF.

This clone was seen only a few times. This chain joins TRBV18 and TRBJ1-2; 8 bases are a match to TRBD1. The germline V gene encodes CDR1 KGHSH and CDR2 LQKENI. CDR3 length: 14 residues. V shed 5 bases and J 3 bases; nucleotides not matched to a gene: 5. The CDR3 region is CASSAGQGDYGYTF. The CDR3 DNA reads TGTGCCAGCTCAGCCGGACAGGGAGACTATGGCTACACCTTC.

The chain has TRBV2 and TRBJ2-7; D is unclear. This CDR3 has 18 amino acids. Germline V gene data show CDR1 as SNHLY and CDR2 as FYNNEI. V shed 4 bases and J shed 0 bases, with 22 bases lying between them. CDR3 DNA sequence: TGTGCCAGCAGTGCCGGCGGATTAGGAGTTATGGCCTCCTACGAGCAGTACGTC. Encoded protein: CASSAGGLGVMASYEQYV.

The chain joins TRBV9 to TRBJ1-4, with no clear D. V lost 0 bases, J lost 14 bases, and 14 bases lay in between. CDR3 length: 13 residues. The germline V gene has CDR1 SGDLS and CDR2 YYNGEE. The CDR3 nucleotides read TGTGCCAGCAGCGTAGGAGATGGGGAGAGGCTGTTTTTT. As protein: CASSVGDGERLFF.

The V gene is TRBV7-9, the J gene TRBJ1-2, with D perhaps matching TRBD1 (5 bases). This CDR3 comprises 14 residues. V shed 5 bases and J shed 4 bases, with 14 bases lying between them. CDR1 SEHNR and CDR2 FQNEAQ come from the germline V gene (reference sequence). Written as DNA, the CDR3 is TGTGCCAGCAGCCAGCCGACAGCTCTCTATGGCTACACCTTC. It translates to CASSQPTALYGYTF.

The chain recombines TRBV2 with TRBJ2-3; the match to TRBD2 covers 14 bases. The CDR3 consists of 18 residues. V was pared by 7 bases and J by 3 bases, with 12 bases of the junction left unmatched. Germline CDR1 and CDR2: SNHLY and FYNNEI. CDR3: CASNLPGLAGAKTDTQYF. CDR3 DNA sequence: TGTGCCAGCAACCTCCCGGGACTAGCGGGAGCGAAAACAGATACGCAGTATTTT.